Below, 16 T cell receptor beta chains from the same sample are listed, as sequenced in a study of blood T cell repertoires in COVID-19. TCRdb's table, derived via immunoSEQ multiplex PCR, lists solely in-frame clones and lacks some. Of a few hundred thousand clones listed, more than 70% are singletons. The sequencing sample was made of PBMCs or T cells enriched from blood (not recorded which). The receptor source for this set is a man aged 25-40 years with acute COVID-19.

The genes are TRBV3-1 (or the pseudogene TRBV3-2) and TRBJ2-1; D is unclear. The CDR3 is 12 amino acids. V shed 5 bases and J shed 7 bases, with 9 bases lying between them. Germline V gene sequence: CDR1 LGHDT, CDR2 YNNKEL (reference sequence). The CDR3 spells CASSTLRNEQFF. Written as DNA, the CDR3 is TGTGCCAGCAGCACCCTGCGGAATGAGCAGTTCTTC.

Only a few counts were recorded for this clone. The rearrangement uses TRBV5-5 and TRBJ1-1, with 9 bases identical to TRBD1. Trimming cost V 0 bases and J 7 bases; bases outside gene matches: 7. From germline, CDR1 is SGHKS and CDR2 YYEKEE (reference sequence). The CDR3 consists of 15 residues. CDR3 sequence reads: CASSLGDRVRVEAFF. The CDR3 DNA reads as TGTGCCAGCAGCTTGGGGGACAGGGTCCGGGTTGAAGCTTTCTTT.

J is TRBJ1-3 and V is TRBV19; 9 nucleotides match TRBD1. Trimming at V came to 3 bases and at J to 2 bases, leaving 5 bases not matched to a gene. The germline gives CDR1 LNHDA, CDR2 SQIVND (reference sequence). This CDR3 spans 16 amino acids. The CDR3 nucleotides are TGTGCCAGTAGTATCGGGACAGGGTATGCTGGAAACACCATATATTTT. It codes for CASSIGTGYAGNTIYF. Full variable domain (rest looked up from reference TRBV19 and TRBJ1-3): DGGITQSPKYLFRKEGQNVTLSCEQNLNHDAMYWYRQDPGQGLRLIYYSQIVNDFQKGDIAEGYSVSREKKESFPLTVTSAQKNPTAFYLCASSIGTGYAGNTIYFGEGSWLTVV.

This clone was detected only once. The J gene is TRBJ1-2, the V gene TRBV10-2, with 7 bases lining up with TRBD1. The germline V gene has CDR1 WSHSY and CDR2 SAAADI. The CDR3 is made up of 13 amino acids. Trimming removed 5 bases from V and 4 bases from J; junction bases left unmatched: 4. The CDR3 region is CASSTDRFYGYTF. The CDR3, as DNA: TGCGCCAGCAGTACGGACAGGTTCTATGGCTACACCTTC.

In this sample, this clone turned up a few times. The chain joins TRBV3-1 (or the pseudogene TRBV3-2) to TRBJ1-2; D possibly corresponds to TRBD1 (6 bases). Germline CDR1 reads LGHDT; CDR2 reads YNNKEL (reference sequence). This CDR3 has 14 amino acids. V was clipped by 1 base and J by 4 bases, with 10 bases between them. The CDR3 DNA is TGTGCCAGCAGCCAAGCTGGGGGCGGCTATGGCTACACCTTC. This gives the protein CASSQAGGGYGYTF.

The J gene is TRBJ2-5, the V gene TRBV5-1; D is ambiguous. Trimming removed 1 base at V and 2 bases at J, with 6 bases between. CDR1 is SGHRS and CDR2 is YFSETQ in the germline V gene. The CDR3 extends over 13 amino acids. The CDR3 DNA reads TGCGCCAGCAGCTTGTTACAGCAAGAGACCCAGTACTTC. Its protein is CASSLLQQETQYF.

A few counts support this clone. The chain couples TRBV5-6 to TRBJ2-1, with TRBD2 matching over 7 bases. The germline V gene has CDR1 SGHDT and CDR2 YYEEEE. The V gene end was trimmed by 3 bases and the J gene end by 10 bases; junction bases not matched to a gene: 4. The CDR3 runs to 12 residues. The CDR3: CASSSPAGEQFF. CDR3 nucleotide sequence: TGTGCCAGCAGCTCACCAGCGGGGGAGCAGTTCTTC.

This chain links TRBV2 with TRBJ1-2; no clear D. With 6 bases removed from V and 9 bases from J, the gap between germline ends came to 17 bases. The germline gives CDR1 SNHLY, CDR2 FYNNEI. This CDR3 has 13 residues. DNA for the CDR3: TGTGCCAGCAGCAAAACGGAGGGTAGACGCTACACCTTC. This sequence encodes CASSKTEGRRYTF.

This clone has at least ten counts. The rearrangement uses TRBV18 and TRBJ2-7; D possibly corresponds to TRBD1 (5 bases). V lost 1 base and J 5 bases, leaving 15 bases between the germline ends. Germline values: CDR1 KGHSH, CDR2 LQKENI. The CDR3 sequence is 15 residues long. The CDR3 spells CASSPLMTATNEQYF. The DNA of the CDR3 is TGTGCCAGCTCACCACTAATGACAGCAACAAACGAGCAGTACTTC.

Remarks on this clone: A far more abundant clone sits one base away, making this likely a read error. This chain joins TRBV6-4 and TRBJ2-2; TRBD2 agrees at 8 bases. This CDR3 is built from 14 residues. V trimming: 3 bases; J trimming: 3 bases; junction bases outside the gene matches: 0. Germline V gene sequence: CDR1 MRHNA, CDR2 SNTAGT. The DNA of the CDR3 is TGTGCCAGCAGTGAGCGGGGGGACACCGGGGAGCTGTTTTTT. Protein product: CASSERGDTGELFF.

The rearrangement joins TRBV6-1 to TRBJ1-2, with D possibly being TRBD1 (6 bases). CDR3 length: 16 amino acids. Germline lookup yields CDR1 MNHNS and CDR2 SASEGT. Trimming pared 2 bases from V and 5 bases from J, leaving 18 bases between. The CDR3 reads CASSEWVGHKGYGYTF. CDR3 in DNA: TGTGCCAGCAGTGAATGGGTGGGACATAAAGGATATGGCTACACCTTC.

The chain is built from TRBV7-2 and TRBJ2-3; 7 bases map to TRBD2. This CDR3 comprises 14 residues. The V and J ends lost 8 bases and 2 bases, in that order; junction bases with no gene match: 7. Per germline, CDR1 SGHTA and CDR2 FQGNSA. Here the CDR3 reads CASGSSGTTDTQYF. The DNA for the CDR3 is TGTGCCAGCGGATCTAGCGGAACCACAGATACGCAGTATTTT.

This clone showed up just a few times. The rearrangement links TRBV5-1 to TRBJ2-7; no firm D call. CDR1 is SGHRS and CDR2 is YFSETQ in the germline V gene. The V end was cut by 1 base, the J end by 5 bases, with 10 bases between. This CDR3 spans 13 amino acids. The CDR3: CASSLSEADEQYF. The DNA for the CDR3 is TGCGCCAGCAGCTTGAGCGAGGCGGACGAGCAGTACTTC.

The chain combines TRBV11-2 with TRBJ1-4; 10 bases align to TRBD1. This CDR3 comprises 18 residues. The V segment lost 1 base and the J segment 8 bases; nucleotides outside the gene matches: 13. Germline V gene sequence: CDR1 SGHAT, CDR2 FQNNGV. The CDR3: CASSLGPGTGVWGEKLFF. DNA for the CDR3: TGTGCCAGCAGCTTAGGACCCGGGACAGGGGTTTGGGGGGAAAAACTGTTTTTT. Combining the CDR3 with reference TRBV11-2 and TRBJ1-4 gives the whole variable domain EAGVAQSPRYKIIEKRQSVAFWCNPISGHATLYWYQQILGQGPKLLIQFQNNGVVDDSQLPKDRFSAERLKGVDSTLKIQPAKLEDSAVYLCASSLGPGTGVWGEKLFFGSGTQLSVL.

CDR3 region: CASSLESGNSPLHF. The CDR3 nucleotides are TGTGCCAGCAGCTTAGAGTCGGGGAATTCACCCCTCCACTTT. The chain joins TRBV7-9 to TRBJ1-6; D gene unclear. The CDR3 has 14 amino acids. CDR1 and CDR2 (germline): SEHNR, FQNEAQ (reference sequence). Trimming removed 1 base from V and 7 bases from J, with 8 bases in between.

V is TRBV5-6 and J is TRBJ1-5; D not resolved. This CDR3 contains 16 residues. Per germline, CDR1 SGHDT and CDR2 YYEEEE. Trimming took off 0 bases at V and 7 bases at J, with 17 bases between the two ends. This CDR3 is CASSLGVARLGQPQHF. CDR3 bases: TGTGCCAGCAGCTTGGGTGTAGCGAGGCTAGGGCAGCCCCAGCATTTT.